What follows describes a single T cell receptor beta chain. Some clones are missing from TCRdb's copy, which holds only in-frame ones; the method was immunoSEQ multiplex PCR. The table has around 50,000 clones, roughly 91% seen once. This record comes from a study of T cell changes during pregnancy in multiple sclerosis. V was clipped by 1 base and J by 0 bases; unmatched bases: 5. The CDR3 consists of 18 residues. Germline assignment: CDR1 KGHSH and CDR2 LQKENI. The chain joins TRBV18 to TRBJ2-2, with TRBD2 matching over 10 bases. The receptor's source is a female donor in good health, enrolled as a control in a pregnancy study. The input for sequencing was CD4+ T cells from peripheral blood mononuclear cells, taken after pregnancy. Here the CDR3 reads CASSPRELAGSNTGELFF. DNA of the CDR3: TGTGCCAGCTCACCACGTGAACTAGCGGGATCGAACACCGGGGAGCTGTTTTTT.